This T cell receptor beta chain was retrieved from a study of cytotoxic CD8 clonotypes in ibrutinib-treated CLL (dated by TCRdb to the early 2020s). About the investigation overall: The cohort was composed of ten to eleven relapsed/refractory and around 14 treatment-naive patients; IGHV unmutated status was identified in some 17 patients. Responses were partial in about 25 patients and complete in 2; after median 68 months follow-up, about 14 stayed in remission and around 12 progressed. Response samples were obtained after a median of 12 months of treatment, with a range of about 6 to 40 months. On average, each sample yielded 250,000 to 300,000 productive templates and over 90,000 productive rearrangements. Of the 85 to 90 participants in the trial, about two dozen had longitudinal samples available. Cryopreserved peripheral blood mononuclear cells were obtained before treatment, at response, and at either sustained remission or disease progression. All remission and progressive disease samples were collected while patients were still receiving ibrutinib.

Here is what the overall study found, with its caveats: Public clonotypes were rare and either shrank or stayed stable during treatment, and the rise in clonality at ibrutinib response reflected expansion of private clonotypes. Sampling times were not matched between patients in sustained remission and patients whose disease was progressing, and lymph node repertoires were not examined. An increase in clonality was observed at ibrutinib response, with clonality remaining stable during sustained remission and falling back toward baseline at progression. Baseline clonality was found to be higher than that of age-matched healthy donors and was strongly correlated with circulating CD8+ T-cell counts.

The goal of deep resolution MiSeq sequencing was a depth between 1 in 1 million and 1 in 200,000 T cells, and coverage averaged 10x per clonotype. The immunoSEQ hsTCRB Kit was used to generate TCR beta libraries. Turning to the authors' computational methods: Data were analyzed with ImmunoSEQ Data Assistant and ImmunoSEQ Analyzer, with V, D and J genes assigned per IMGT definitions. Clonality, which ranges from 0 to 1, was calculated as one minus the normalized Shannon entropy of productive rearrangement frequencies. Public clonotype analysis was restricted to overrepresented clonotypes comprising at least 0.05% of each patient's repertoire. Approximately 14 age-matched healthy donor repertoires from immuneACCESS were used as controls for clonality. The source is immuneACCESS, and TCRdb retained only in-frame sequences with V and J called. Part of the clones is not carried over; for the studies checked, unresolved V genes explain less than half of this, and the remainder is unexplained. V, J and clone size derive from that table, while D and trimming were established from the DNA sequence. The table for this sample lists approximately 150,000 clones; about 88% of them were counted only once. About 3% of the sample belongs to the ten largest clones.

Per the publication, the time point label means: progressive disease on ibrutinib. For TCR beta library preparation, roughly 2.1 micrograms of genomic DNA was extracted from cryopreserved PBMCs. Longitudinal blood samples from CLL patients receiving ibrutinib monotherapy were subjected to high-throughput TCR beta sequencing. The patients took part in an open-label, single-center phase 2 trial of ibrutinib monotherapy. The CDR3 runs 18 residues from the cysteine to the phenylalanine. Only the CDR3 DNA stays, 54 bases, in frame from base 1. V loses 5 bases, J loses 2 bases, and the germline ends lie 22 bases apart. The germline V gene (reference sequence) yields LNHDA for CDR1 and SQIVND for CDR2. To note about this clone: This receptor's antigen is unknown. Per-nucleotide qualities are absent, and no much larger clonotype sits a single base away.

The sequence was obtained from a human donor with chronic lymphocytic leukemia. The chain links TRBV19 with TRBJ1-5; matching of 5 bases hints at TRBD1 as the D gene. The specimen comprised PBMCs, sampled at disease progression, from a patient treated with ibrutinib. The bases read TGTGCCAGTAGTGTAGTGGACAACCCTCTTCGAGGCAATCAGCCCCAGCATTTT. The resulting protein is CASSVVDNPLRGNQPQHF.